This T cell receptor beta chain was sequenced during a study of cytomegalovirus exposure and HLA in healthy donors. Study-level background: A subsequent analysis reported that the 100 to 150 validation repertoires were produced on the same platform that had also been used for the 600 to 800 first-cohort repertoires. Study-level results: Both high specificity and high sensitivity reportedly marked the classifier's diagnosis of cytomegalovirus status. In vitro confirmation showed a few CMV-associated chains to be CMV antigen specific.

The study drew the donors from its approximately 120-subject validation cohort, separate from the approximately 700-subject first cohort. The CDR3 is made up of 14 amino acids. The ends were cut back, 7 bases at V and 0 bases at J, with 12 bases in the middle. Germline lookup yields CDR1 SGHVS and CDR2 FQNEAQ. On this clone: Its antigen is not identified.

Method: immunoSEQ multiplex PCR; TCRdb's copy keeps in-frame clones and lacks some. The table includes around 170,000 clones, around 85% detected once. The sequenced sample was PBMCs. The TCR originated in a man aged 18 to 29 in good health and CMV-seropositive. The rearrangement links TRBV7-8 to TRBJ1-1; the D gene is possibly TRBD1 (5 bases). CDR3 sequence reads: CASTRGSLNTEAFF. CDR3 nucleotides: TGTGCCAGCACCCGGGGGTCTTTGAACACTGAAGCTTTCTTT. Variable domain in full (rest from reference TRBV7-8 and TRBJ1-1): GAGVSQSPRYKVAKRGQDVALRCDPISGHVSLFWYQQALGQGPEFLTYFQNEAQLDKSGLPSDRFFAERPEGSVSTLKIQRTQQEDSAVYLCASTRGSLNTEAFFGQGTRLTVV.